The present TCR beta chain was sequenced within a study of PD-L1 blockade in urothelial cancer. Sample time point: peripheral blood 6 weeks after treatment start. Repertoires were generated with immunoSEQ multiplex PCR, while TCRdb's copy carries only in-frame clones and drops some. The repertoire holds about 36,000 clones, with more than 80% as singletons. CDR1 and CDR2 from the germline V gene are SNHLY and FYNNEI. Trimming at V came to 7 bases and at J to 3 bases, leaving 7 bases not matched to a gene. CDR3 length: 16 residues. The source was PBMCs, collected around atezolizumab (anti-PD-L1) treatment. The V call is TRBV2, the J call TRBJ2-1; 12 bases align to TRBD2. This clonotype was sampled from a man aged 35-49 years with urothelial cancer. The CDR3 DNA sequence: TGTGCCAGCAAATCCCTAGCGGGAGGGGGCTACAATGAGCAGTTCTTC. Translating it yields CASKSLAGGGYNEQFF.